This TCR beta chain was observed in a study of blood T cell repertoires in COVID-19. For the study at large: T cells, B-cell-depleted T cells, or PBMCs supplied cDNA or gDNA.

The V and J ends lost 2 bases and 10 bases, in that order; junction bases with no gene match: 10. From germline, CDR1 is LGHNA and CDR2 YSLEER. This CDR3 has 16 residues. Original analysis: It was from reference gene primer amplification that nucleated cell counts were estimated. The assay was immunoSEQ multiplex PCR, and TCRdb's table has in-frame clones only and misses some. V, J and clone size are taken as reported in that table, and D and trimming were inferred from the DNA itself. Of about 250,000 clones listed, about 85% are singletons. This TCR was sampled from a man aged 18 to 29 with active or convalescent COVID-19. The sample consisted of peripheral blood. The chain uses TRBV4-3 and TRBJ1-4, with 10 bases identical to TRBD1. The CDR3 DNA reads TGCGCCAGCAGCCAACAGACAGGGGGCATATTAGGAAAACTGTTTTTT. As protein: CASSQQTGGILGKLFF.